This is a list of T cell receptor beta chains from one sample in a study of blood T cell repertoires in COVID-19. Clones were read by immunoSEQ multiplex PCR, and TCRdb kept only the in-frame ones, dropping some. The sample yields some 340,000 clones, 75% to 90% seen once. Sequencing used peripheral blood. These receptors came from a young woman with acute or convalescent COVID-19. Each CDR3 is given with its conserved first and last residue. The order of the fields is V gene, D gene, J gene, clone size, CDR3 DNA, CDR3 protein. D genes are given only for firm matches. Not all rows give a size; the values are once, few, many and, for expanded clones, a class.

TRBV27	.	TRBJ1-1	.	TGTGCCAGCAGTCCATCAGGACAGTTTATCGAAGCTTTCTTT	CASSPSGQFIEAFF
TRBV15	.	TRBJ2-7	.	TGTGCCAGGGGAGGCCGGGACTGCTACGAGCAGTACTTC	CARGGRDCYEQYF
TRBV7-3	.	TRBJ1-2	.	TGTGCCAGCAGCTTCGGCCCAGGGTATGAAGGGGGCTACACCTTC	CASSFGPGYEGGYTF
TRBV6-5	TRBD1	TRBJ1-1	.	TGTGCCACCGATAACAGGGGTGACACTGAAGCTTTCTTT	CATDNRGDTEAFF
TRBV6-5	.	TRBJ1-4	once	TGTGCCAGCAGTTCAGGGACATGGGATGAAAAACTGTTTTTT	CASSSGTWDEKLFF
TRBV28	.	TRBJ2-5	.	TGTGCCAGCAGTTTGCGGGAGACCCAGTACTTC	CASSLRETQYF
TRBV3-1/TRBV3-2	.	TRBJ1-5	.	TGTGCCAGCAGCCTCTCACTGACTTCGCCCCAGCATTTT	CASSLSLTSPQHF
TRBV5-1	TRBD2	TRBJ2-3	.	TGCGCCAGCCATAGCGGGAGCACAGATACGCAGTATTTT	CASHSGSTDTQYF
TRBV5-6	.	TRBJ1-5	few	TGTGCCAGCAGCTTGACCAGGGGCAATCAGCCCCAGCATTTT	CASSLTRGNQPQHF
TRBV19	TRBD2	TRBJ2-3	.	TGTGCCAGTAGTCCGGGGCTAGCGGGGATCACAGATACGCAGTATTTT	CASSPGLAGITDTQYF